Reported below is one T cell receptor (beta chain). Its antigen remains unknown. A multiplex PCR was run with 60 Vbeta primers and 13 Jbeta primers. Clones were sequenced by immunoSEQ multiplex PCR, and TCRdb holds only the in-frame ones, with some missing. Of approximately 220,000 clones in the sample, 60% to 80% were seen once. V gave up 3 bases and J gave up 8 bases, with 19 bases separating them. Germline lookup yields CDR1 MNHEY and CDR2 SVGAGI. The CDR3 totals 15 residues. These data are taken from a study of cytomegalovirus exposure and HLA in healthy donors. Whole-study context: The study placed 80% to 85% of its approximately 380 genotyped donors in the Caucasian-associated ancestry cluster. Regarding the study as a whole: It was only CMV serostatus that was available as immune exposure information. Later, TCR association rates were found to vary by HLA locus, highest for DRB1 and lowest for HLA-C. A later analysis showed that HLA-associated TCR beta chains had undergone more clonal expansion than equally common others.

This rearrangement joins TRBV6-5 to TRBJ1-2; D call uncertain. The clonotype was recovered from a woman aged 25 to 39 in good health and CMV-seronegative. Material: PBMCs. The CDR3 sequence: CASSYRGFYPEGYTF. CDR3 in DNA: TGTGCCAGCAGTTATCGAGGGTTTTATCCTGAGGGCTACACCTTC.